Shown below are 7 T cell receptor beta chains from a single sample sequenced in a study of CXCR3-negative and CXCR3-positive naive CD8 T cells. Findings of the study overall: TRB CDR3s were more hydrophobic in CXCR3-positive than in CXCR3-negative naive cells.

5' RACE with UMI labels generated the TRB cDNA libraries. No DNA is given; TCRdb re-called the 5' RACE reads and lists each CDR3 protein once. Here the sample table reports 150,000 to 160,000 distinct CDR3 sequences. Their cognate antigens are unknown. Sequenced input: naive CXCR3+ CD8+ T cells from blood. Subset reported: CD45RO-CCR7+CD27+CD95- naive CD8+ T cells expressing CXCR3 (TNR3+). The receptors were gathered from a human donor in good health. Some clones in this sample may be carry-over from other donors' samples.

The rearrangement joins TRBV20-1 to TRBJ2-1; TCRdb returns TRBD1, unconfirmable since there is no DNA. Germline loops: CDR1 DFQATT, CDR2 SNEGSKA (reference sequence). This CDR3 is built from 15 residues. CDR3 loop: CSARPAGASLNEQFF.

The chain employs TRBV10-3 and TRBJ1-2. The CDR3 totals 15 residues. CDR1 is ENHRY and CDR2 is SYGVKD in the germline V gene. CDR3 amino acids: CAISPQQATNYGYTF.

V is TRBV28 and J is TRBJ2-7. Germline CDR1 and CDR2: MDHEN and SYDVKM. The CDR3 extends over 14 amino acids. CDR3 sequence: CASSWDIIDSEQYF. Full variable domain (missing parts from reference TRBV28 and TRBJ2-7): DVKVTQSSRYLVKRTGEKVFLECVQDMDHENMFWYRQDPGLGLRLIYFSYDVKMKEKGDIPEGYSVSREKKERFSLILESASTNQTSMYLCASSWDIIDSEQYFGPGTRLTVT.

The chain combines TRBV12-3 or TRBV12-4 with TRBJ1-4; TCRdb's D call of TRBD1 is untestable without DNA. The CDR3 has 16 residues. CDR3 in amino acids: CASSLSPAGTNEKLFF.

The rearrangement links TRBV5-1 to TRBJ2-7; TCRdb selects TRBD1, and the lack of DNA leaves this call unchecked. Per the germline V gene, CDR1 is SGHRS and CDR2 is YFSETQ. CDR3 length equals 15 residues. The CDR3 reads CASSPENRPVHEQYF.

The chain combines TRBV7-6 with TRBJ2-3. Germline-derived CDR1 and CDR2 are SGHVS and FNYEAQ. This CDR3 region has 16 residues. The CDR3: CASSLALGRDPDTQYF.

V is TRBV20-1 and J is TRBJ2-2. The length of the CDR3 is 12 residues. Germline CDR1 reads DFQATT; CDR2 reads SNEGSKA (reference sequence). CDR3 residues: CSARRLSGELFF.